The next 3 T cell receptor beta chains were all read from a single sample in a study of T cells in women clearing cervical HPV infection. Assay used: immunoSEQ multiplex PCR; TCRdb lists only in-frame clones, some missing. The sample holds roughly 30,000 clones. Sequences were obtained from blood buffy coat. These receptor sequences come from a woman between 18 and 70 years old with a cervical HPV16 infection that either progressed to CIN3+ or cleared (not recorded which).

The CDR3 loop reads CASSEAQGPQPQHF. The sequenced part of the CDR3 DNA is TGTGCCAGCAGTGAAGCGCAGGGTCCACAGCCC. J is TRBJ1-5 and V is TRBV6-1; possible D gene TRBD1, 5 bases. The CDR3 end lies 3 residues beyond the end of the read and is filled in from the germline J gene. Trimming stripped 0 bases from V and 7 bases from J, with 10 bases between. From germline, CDR1 is MNHNS and CDR2 SASEGT. This CDR3 comprises 14 residues.

Of note for this clone: The read comes to an end 3 residues before the CDR3 does, leaving the germline J gene to fill in the end. The gene calls are TRBV7-9 and TRBJ2-1; D gene uncertain. CDR3 length equals 14 residues. Germline V CDR1 and CDR2: SEHNR, FQNEAQ (reference sequence). The ends were cut back, 3 bases at V and 5 bases at J, with 11 bases in the middle. The CDR3 bases that were read are TGTGCCAGCAGCTTCACGTTTCCGGACAATGAG. It translates to CASSFTFPDNE. The full CDR3 protein reads CASSFTFPDNEQFF.

Comments on this clone: The CDR3 end falls 3 residues outside the read, so it is completed with the germline J gene. The V gene is TRBV19, the J gene TRBJ1-2; weak D call: TRBD1 (5 bases). The CDR3 is made up of 12 amino acids. V shed 10 bases and J shed 5 bases, with 14 bases lying between them. The germline CDR1 and CDR2 sequences are LNHDA and SQIVND (reference sequence). The covered CDR3 bases are TGTGCCACAACCGCAGGGCCATATGGC. Protein product: CATTAGPYG. The entire CDR3 reads CATTAGPYGYTF.